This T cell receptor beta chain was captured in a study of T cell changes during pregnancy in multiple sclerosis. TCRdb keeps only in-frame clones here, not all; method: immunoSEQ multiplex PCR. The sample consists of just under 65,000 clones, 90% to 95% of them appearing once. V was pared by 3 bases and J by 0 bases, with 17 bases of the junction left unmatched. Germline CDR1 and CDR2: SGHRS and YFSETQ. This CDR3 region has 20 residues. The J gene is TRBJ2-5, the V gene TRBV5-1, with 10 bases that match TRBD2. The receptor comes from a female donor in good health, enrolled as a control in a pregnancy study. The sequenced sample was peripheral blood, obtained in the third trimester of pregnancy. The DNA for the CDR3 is TGCGCCAGCAGCTCTAATCCGGGACTAGCGTTTTCCGCGTACCAAGAGACCCAGTACTTC. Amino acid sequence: CASSSNPGLAFSAYQETQYF.